This TCR beta chain was sequenced during a study of T cells in localized non-small cell lung cancer (dated by TCRdb to 2019 to 2021). The study in broad terms: T cell repertoires of 236 early-stage NSCLC patients were analyzed, with tumors being compared against uninvolved tumor-adjacent lungs. The cohort consisted of 236 treatment-naive NSCLC patients whose localized lung tumors had been resected. The mean age of the NSCLC patients was roughly 70 years, with roughly 120 men and 100 to 110 women. Paper-wide results and their limitations: Higher blood T cell density associated with longer overall survival, while higher adjacent-lung clonality associated with shorter survival. Because multi-region tumor sequencing was not performed, intratumor heterogeneity could not be ruled out. Because of the exploratory design, TCR variables were selected using unadjusted p-values without false-discovery rate correction. A median of about 55 of the top 100 tumor clones were detected in paired uninvolved adjacent lung, and 28 of these tumor clones were also found among the top 100 clones of the paired uninvolved adjacent lung. Uninvolved tumor-adjacent lung showed the highest T cell clonality, higher than tumor, which suggests more focused antigenic responses in the uninvolved tumor-adjacent lung.

At diagnosis, tumor, uninvolved tumor-adjacent lung and peripheral blood were collected and then preserved as a mix of FFPE and fresh-frozen material. Blood samples were analyzed as peripheral blood mononuclear cells for TCR repertoire profiling. The immunoSEQ Assay was used to sequence TCR beta CDR3 regions from DNA. The authors processed their data as follows. To compute T cell density, TCR beta template counts were normalized to usable DNA, which was estimated by amplifying housekeeping genes. Using the preseqR package, richness was estimated by extrapolating to 120,000 templates for tissue samples and 400,000 templates for PBMC samples. Clonality was defined by subtracting Pielou's evenness from one. To identify tissue-enriched TCRs, differential abundance testing was run on productive amino-acid clonotypes with a minimum total count of 5 and an alpha of 0.1. The Jaccard Index and the Morisita Overlap Index were used to quantify repertoire overlap between compartments. GLIPH grouped TCR beta CDR3s together with public tetramer-defined viral CDR3s, and a viral motif had to include at least three viral sequences and show V-gene enrichment. Drawn from immuneACCESS, this table holds only the in-frame rearrangements with V and J called that TCRdb kept. Clones are partly lost; checked studies trace under half to an unresolved V gene and leave the rest unexplained. V and J calls plus clone size are reproduced from that table; the DNA served to infer D and trimming. In this sample the table shows about 34,000 clones, 93% of which occur a single time. Together, the top ten hold roughly 7.7% of the sample.

A word on this clone: Its antigen is unknown. No quality values exist for individual bases; no much larger clone is one base distant.

Trimming at the junction amounts to 5 bases on V and 2 bases on J, and the germline ends lie 10 bases apart. As encoded in the germline V gene (reference sequence), CDR1 is LNHDA while CDR2 is SQIVND. The CDR3 covers 13 residues, taking in both the cysteine and the phenylalanine. The DNA shown is the 39-base CDR3, in frame from base 1. This sequence originates from a female donor at least 60 years old with stage I lung adenocarcinoma. The sequenced sample was peripheral blood, obtained before any cancer treatment. This chain joins TRBV19 to TRBJ2-7, with TRBD2 perhaps the D gene, on 6 matching bases. The CDR3 region: CASSWGRPYEQYF. At the DNA level, the sequence is TGTGCCAGTAGTTGGGGGAGGCCCTACGAGCAGTACTTC.